Sequencing of this T cell receptor (beta chain) was carried out in a study of shared clonotypes between healthy human individuals. Sequenced by immunoSEQ multiplex PCR; TCRdb stores in-frame clones only, minus some. The table includes about 1.5 million clones, around 97% detected once. Trimming stripped 5 bases from V and 4 bases from J, with 14 bases between. The length of the CDR3 is 14 residues. Germline loops: CDR1 MDHEN, CDR2 SYDVKM. Sequences were obtained from naive CD4+ T cells sorted from blood. The subset was: CD45RA+ positively selected. This clonotype originated in a man aged 25 to 40 in good health. The chain uses TRBV28 and TRBJ2-5, with D maybe TRBD1 (6 bases). CDR3: CASSTGTLRETQYF. CDR3 coding DNA: TGTGCCAGCAGTACTGGGACATTGCGAGAGACCCAGTACTTC.